The present T cell receptor (beta chain) was sequenced within a study of shared T cell receptors in the human thymus. Generated by immunoSEQ multiplex PCR, the TCRdb table keeps only in-frame clones and is missing some. The sample carries 500,000 to 750,000 clones, approximately 90% recorded once. In addition, the sample was reused for a study of human thymus T cells.

Sample: thymocytes. The receptor was derived from a boy younger than two with a congenital heart defect.

CDR3 region: CASNGRVRREGQGDTGELFF. The CDR3 nucleotides read TGTGCCTCTAACGGCCGGGTGAGGCGGGAGGGCCAGGGGGACACCGGGGAGCTGTTTTTT. The chain has TRBV30 and TRBJ2-2; 9 bases align to TRBD2. V dropped 7 bases and J dropped 3; count of bases not matched to a gene: 24. CDR3 size: 20 residues. Germline values: CDR1 GTSNPN, CDR2 SVGIG (reference sequence).